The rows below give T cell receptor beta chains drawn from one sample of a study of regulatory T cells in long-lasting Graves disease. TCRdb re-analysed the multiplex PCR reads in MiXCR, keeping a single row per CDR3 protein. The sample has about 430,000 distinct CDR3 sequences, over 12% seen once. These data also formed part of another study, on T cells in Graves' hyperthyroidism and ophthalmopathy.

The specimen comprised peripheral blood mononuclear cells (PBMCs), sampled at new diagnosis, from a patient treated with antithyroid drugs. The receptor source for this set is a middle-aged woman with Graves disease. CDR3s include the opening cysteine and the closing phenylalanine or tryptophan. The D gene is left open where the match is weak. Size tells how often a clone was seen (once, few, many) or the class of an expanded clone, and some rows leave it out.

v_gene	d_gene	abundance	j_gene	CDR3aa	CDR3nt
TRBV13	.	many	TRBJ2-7	CASSLVGRGGEQYF	TGTGCCAGCAGCTTAGTCGGCAGGGGGGGTGAGCAGTACTTC
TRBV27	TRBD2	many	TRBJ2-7	CASSSLLAGGSYEQYF	TGTGCCAGCAGTTCCTTACTAGCGGGAGGGTCCTACGAGCAGTACTTC
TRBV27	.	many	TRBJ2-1	CASSPIGSTDEQFF	TGTGCCAGCAGCCCGATTGGGTCTACGGATGAGCAGTTCTTC
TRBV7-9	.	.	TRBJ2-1	CASSYSRDWRYNEQFF	TGTGCCAGCAGCTACTCCCGAGACTGGAGATACAATGAGCAGTTCTTC
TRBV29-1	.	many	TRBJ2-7	CSVEDSSSYEQYF	TGCAGCGTAGAAGACAGCTCTTCCTACGAGCAGTACTTC
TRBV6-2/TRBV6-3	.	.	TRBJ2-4	CASSYSWDKNIQYF	TGTGCCAGCAGTTACTCGTGGGACAAAAACATTCAGTACTTC
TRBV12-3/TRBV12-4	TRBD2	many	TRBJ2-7	CASSRLAGGGEQYF	TGTGCCAGCAGTCGACTAGCGGGAGGAGGCGAGCAGTACTTC
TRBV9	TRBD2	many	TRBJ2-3	CASGRGRADTQYF	TGTGCCAGTGGTAGAGGGAGGGCAGATACGCAGTATTTT
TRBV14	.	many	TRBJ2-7	CASSQVGGWYEQYF	TGTGCCAGCAGCCAAGTAGGGGGTTGGTACGAGCAGTACTTC
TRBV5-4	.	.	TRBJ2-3	CASSLTGTPGTDTQYF	TGTGCCAGCAGCTTGACCGGGACACCCGGCACAGATACGCAGTATTTT
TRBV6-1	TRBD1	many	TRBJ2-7	CATELGQGSVDEQYF	TGTGCCACCGAGCTCGGACAGGGGAGCGTCGACGAGCAGTACTTC
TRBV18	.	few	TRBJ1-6	CASSPARAQDSPLHF	TGTGCCAGCTCACCAGCCAGGGCCCAGGATTCACCCCTCCACTTT
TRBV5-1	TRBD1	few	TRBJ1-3	CASRATGDSGNTIYF	TGCGCCAGCAGGGCGACAGGGGACTCTGGAAACACCATATATTTT
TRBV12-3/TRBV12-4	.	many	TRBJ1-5	CASSPYLRGNKGNQPQHF	TGTGCCAGCAGTCCCTACCTGAGGGGGAATAAGGGCAATCAGCCCCAGCATTTT
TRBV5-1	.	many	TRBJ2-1	CASSPVFDEQFF	TGCGCCAGCAGCCCGGTCTTCGATGAGCAGTTCTTC
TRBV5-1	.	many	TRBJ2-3	CASSLPTGSGSTDTQYF	TGCGCCAGCAGCTTGCCTACGGGGAGCGGGAGCACAGATACGCAGTATTTT
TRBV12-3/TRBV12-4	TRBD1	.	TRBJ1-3	CASRDRDVSTIYF	TGTGCCAGCAGGGACAGGGACGTGAGCACCATATATTTT
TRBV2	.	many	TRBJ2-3	CASSRERTENTDTQYF	TGTGCCAGCTCCCGGGAGCGGACAGAGAACACAGATACGCAGTATTTT
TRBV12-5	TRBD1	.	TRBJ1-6	CASGFPTGQGSSYNSPPHF	TGTGCTAGTGGTTTCCCTACCGGACAGGGGAGCTCCTATAATTCACCCCCCCACTTT
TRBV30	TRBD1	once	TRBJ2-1	CAWSTGGYEQFF	TGTGCCTGGAGTACAGGGGGCTACGAGCAGTTCTTC
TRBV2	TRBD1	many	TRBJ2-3	CASSEGGQGTDTQYF	TGTGCCAGCAGTGAAGGGGGACAGGGTACAGATACGCAGTATTTT
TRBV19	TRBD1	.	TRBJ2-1	CAIDRAIYNEQFF	TGTGCCATAGACAGGGCGATCTACAATGAGCAGTTCTTC
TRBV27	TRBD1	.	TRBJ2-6	CASSFTGAGANVLTF	TGTGCCAGCAGTTTCACAGGGGCTGGGGCCAACGTCCTGACTTTC
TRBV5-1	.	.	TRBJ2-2	CASSLNAGEITGELFF	TGCGCCAGCAGCTTGAATGCAGGGGAGATCACCGGGGAGCTGTTTTTT
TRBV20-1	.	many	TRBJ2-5	CSAVGSEETQYF	TGCAGTGCTGTCGGATCAGAAGAGACCCAGTACTTC
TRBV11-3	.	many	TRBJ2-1	CASSSRPTIEQFF	TGTGCCAGCAGCTCCCGCCCTACCATTGAGCAGTTCTTC
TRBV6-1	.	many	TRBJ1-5	CASSEVLRGGQPQHF	TGTGCCAGCAGTGAAGTGTTGAGGGGCGGGCAGCCCCAGCATTTT
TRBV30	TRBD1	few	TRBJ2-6	CACDRAGANVLTF	TGTGCCTGCGACAGGGCTGGGGCCAACGTCCTGACTTTC
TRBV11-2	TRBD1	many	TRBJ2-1	CASSFGQGQTQFF	TGTGCCAGCAGCTTCGGACAGGGACAAACACAGTTCTTC
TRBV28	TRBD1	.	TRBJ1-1	CASSLIGTGGFTEAFF	TGTGCCAGCAGTTTAATTGGGACAGGGGGCTTTACTGAAGCTTTCTTT
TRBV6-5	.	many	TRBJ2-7	CASSYSGEYEQYF	TGTGCCAGCAGTTACTCTGGGGAATACGAGCAGTACTTC
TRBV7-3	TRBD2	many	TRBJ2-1	CASSPRSGKNYNEQFF	TGTGCCAGCAGCCCTCGGAGCGGGAAAAATTACAATGAGCAGTTCTTC
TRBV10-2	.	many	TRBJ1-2	CASTHSNLDSGYTF	TGCGCCAGCACCCATTCGAATCTGGACAGTGGCTACACCTTC
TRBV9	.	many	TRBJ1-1	CASGKGELNTEAFF	TGTGCCAGCGGCAAGGGGGAACTGAACACTGAAGCTTTCTTT
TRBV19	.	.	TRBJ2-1	CASSIGGPHEQFF	TGTGCCAGTAGTATCGGCGGGCCTCATGAGCAGTTCTTC
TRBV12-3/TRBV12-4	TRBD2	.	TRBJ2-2	CASGGDLGMAGELFF	TGTGCCAGCGGGGGGGACTTAGGGATGGCCGGGGAGCTGTTTTTT
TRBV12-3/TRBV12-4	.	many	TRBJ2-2	CASSLRLPGELFF	TGTGCCAGCAGTTTAAGACTCCCCGGGGAGCTGTTTTTT
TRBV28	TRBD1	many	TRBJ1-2	CASSGQGAQTF	TGTGCCAGCAGTGGACAGGGGGCTCAGACCTTC
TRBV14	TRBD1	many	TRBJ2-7	CASSQALDRAYEQYF	TGTGCCAGCAGCCAAGCCCTGGACAGGGCCTACGAGCAGTACTTC
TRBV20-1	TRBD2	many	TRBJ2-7	CSAPSGLYEQYF	TGCAGTGCGCCTAGCGGGCTCTACGAGCAGTACTTC
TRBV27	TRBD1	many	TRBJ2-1	CASSSGQGVTNEQFF	TGTGCCAGCAGTTCGGGACAGGGGGTGACCAATGAGCAGTTCTTC
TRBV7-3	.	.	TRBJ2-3	CASSLWGIGTDTQYF	TGTGCCAGCAGCTTATGGGGGATTGGCACAGATACGCAGTATTTT
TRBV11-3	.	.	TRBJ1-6	CASSYSGPHNSPLHF	TGTGCCAGCAGCTACTCTGGTCCCCATAATTCACCCCTCCACTTT
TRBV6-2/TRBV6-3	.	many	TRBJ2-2	CASSSPVNPGELFF	TGTGCCAGCAGTTCCCCAGTAAATCCCGGGGAGCTGTTTTTT
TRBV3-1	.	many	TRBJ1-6	CASSHSGTERHSPLHF	TGTGCCAGCAGCCACTCCGGGACCGAGAGGCATTCACCCCTCCACTTT
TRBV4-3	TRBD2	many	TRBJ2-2	CASSQDDRTSVTGELFF	TGCGCCAGCAGCCAAGACGACCGGACTAGCGTAACCGGGGAGCTGTTTTTT
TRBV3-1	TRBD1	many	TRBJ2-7	CASSRGTAPYYEQYF	TGTGCCAGCAGCCGGGGGACAGCACCTTACTACGAGCAGTACTTC
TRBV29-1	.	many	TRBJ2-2	CSAVREIPPGELFF	TGCAGCGCCGTACGGGAGATCCCTCCCGGGGAGCTGTTTTTT
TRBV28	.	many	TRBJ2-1	CASSLYADNEQFF	TGTGCCAGCAGTTTATATGCAGACAATGAGCAGTTCTTC
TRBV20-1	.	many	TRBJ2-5	CSALSRGRETQYF	TGCAGTGCCCTTTCCCGGGGCCGGGAGACCCAGTACTTC
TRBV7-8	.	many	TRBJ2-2	CASKLREPQNTGELFF	TGTGCCAGCAAGCTTAGGGAGCCCCAGAACACCGGGGAGCTGTTTTTT
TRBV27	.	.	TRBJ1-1	CASLRTVGTEAFF	TGTGCCAGCCTCCGGACGGTTGGCACTGAAGCTTTCTTT